The rows below give T cell receptor beta chains drawn from one sample of a study of blood T cell repertoires in COVID-19. Only in-frame clones appear in the TCRdb table, and some are missing; sequencing was by immunoSEQ multiplex PCR. This sample yields more than 120,000 clones, of which approximately 84% are seen a single time; 3.5% to 5% belongs to the top ten. Material: PBMCs or T cells enriched from blood (not recorded which). The receptors come from a middle-aged man in a cohort exposed to, infected with or recovered from COVID-19 (not recorded which). Each CDR3 is given with its conserved first and last residue. The order of the fields is V gene, J gene, D gene, clone size, CDR3 DNA, CDR3 protein. The D gene is left open where the match is weak. Rows give clone size only sometimes, using once, few, many, or a class for an expanded clone.

TRBV18	TRBJ1-6	NA	NA	TGTGCCAGCTCACTCGGCGCGGGCGAATCACCCCTCCACTTT	CASSLGAGESPLHF
TRBV10-3	TRBJ2-7	TRBD2	NA	TGTGCCATCAGTGAGTCGGGGGGGACCGAGCAGTACTTC	CAISESGGTEQYF
TRBV18	TRBJ2-5	TRBD1	NA	TGTGCCAGCTCACCACCGACAGGGGGCGGCAAGACGACCCAGTACTTC	CASSPPTGGGKTTQYF
TRBV4-1	TRBJ2-1	NA	NA	TGCGCCAGCAGCCAAGAAGACGGGAGTGGGTTCGATGAGCAGTTCTTC	CASSQEDGSGFDEQFF
TRBV29-1	TRBJ1-2	NA	NA	TGCAGCGCGACAGGTCTTAGTGAGGGCTACACCTTC	CSATGLSEGYTF
TRBV9	TRBJ1-1	NA	NA	TGTGCCAGCAGCGTAGGGCCATTGAACACTGAAGCTTTCTTT	CASSVGPLNTEAFF
TRBV19	TRBJ2-3	NA	once	TGTGCCAGTAGGCTTACTAACACAGATACGCAGTATTTT	CASRLTNTDTQYF
TRBV10-1	TRBJ1-1	NA	NA	TGCGCCAGCAATGGTGGCAGGGACACTGAAGCTTTCTTT	CASNGGRDTEAFF
TRBV4-3	TRBJ1-3	NA	NA	TGCGCCAGCAGCCAAGACCGCGAGAGTCTAACCAGAAACACCATATATTTT	CASSQDRESLTRNTIYF
TRBV6-5	TRBJ2-7	NA	NA	TGTGCCAGCCACGACAGCTCCTACGAGCAGTACTTC	CASHDSSYEQYF
TRBV5-1	TRBJ2-6	NA	NA	TGCGCCAGCAGAGAGGGTGGGGCCAACGTCCTGACTTTC	CASREGGANVLTF
TRBV9	TRBJ2-2	NA	NA	TGTGCCAGCAGCGCAGACAGCGGGGAGCTGTTTTTT	CASSADSGELFF
TRBV4-1	TRBJ1-2	NA	NA	TGCGCCAGCAGCCAAGTGCGGGGGCCTAACTATGGCTACACCTTC	CASSQVRGPNYGYTF
TRBV28	TRBJ2-7	TRBD2	once	TGTGCCAGCACCCCTAGGGCTAGCGGGGGCTACGAGCAGTACTTC	CASTPRASGGYEQYF
TRBV7-3	TRBJ2-5	NA	NA	TGTGCCAGCAGCTTAGGGGTAGCGGCGTACCAAGAGACCCAGTACTTC	CASSLGVAAYQETQYF
TRBV10-2	TRBJ2-3	NA	NA	TGCGCCAGCAGTGAGTCAACGGGTCGGGATACGCAGTATTTT	CASSESTGRDTQYF
TRBV6-5	TRBJ2-7	NA	once	TGTGCCAGCAGTCGGGATGCCTACGAGCAGTACTTC	CASSRDAYEQYF
TRBV7-9	TRBJ1-4	TRBD1	NA	TGTGCCACGGGACAGGCAGGAACTAATGAAAAACTGTTTTTT	CATGQAGTNEKLFF
TRBV5-3	TRBJ2-7	NA	NA	TGTGCCAGAAGTGTCTGTACAGGGTGGACCTACGAGCAGTACTTC	CARSVCTGWTYEQYF
TRBV4-1	TRBJ2-2	NA	NA	TGCGCCAGCAGCCCCGGGGGACTCGTTCTCACCGGGGAGCTGTTTTTT	CASSPGGLVLTGELFF
TRBV28	TRBJ1-2	TRBD1	NA	TGTGCCAGCAGTATCCCGACAGGGGGCGAAAACTATGGCTACACCTTC	CASSIPTGGENYGYTF
TRBV28	TRBJ2-7	TRBD2	few	TGTGCCAGCACCCCTCGGGGGGGCGCCGGGTACGAGCAGTACTTC	CASTPRGGAGYEQYF
TRBV24-1	TRBJ2-1	TRBD2	NA	TGTGCCACCAGTGATCTAGCGGGAGAGCCGAATGAGCAGTTCTTC	CATSDLAGEPNEQFF
TRBV15	TRBJ2-7	NA	NA	TGTGCCACCAGCCCTACTCCTTCCTACGAGCAGTACTTC	CATSPTPSYEQYF
TRBV3-1/TRBV3-2	TRBJ2-1	TRBD2	NA	TGTGCCAGCAGCCCTGGCACTAGCGGGAGTATTCGGGCCTACAATGAGCAGTTCTTC	CASSPGTSGSIRAYNEQFF
TRBV12-3/TRBV12-4	TRBJ1-1	NA	NA	TGTGCCAGCAGTCCCGATGGGGCCGGAGAAGCTTTCTTT	CASSPDGAGEAFF
TRBV11-2	TRBJ2-1	NA	NA	TGTGCCAGCAGCCAGACCGACAGTTTAGGTGAGCAGTTCTTC	CASSQTDSLGEQFF
TRBV7-8	TRBJ2-7	TRBD1	once	TGTGCCAGCAGCATCGGACAGGGAGGAAGGGAGCAGTACTTC	CASSIGQGGREQYF
TRBV28	TRBJ1-2	NA	NA	TGTGCCAGCAGTTTGCCCGGCCTAGACTATGGCTACACCTTC	CASSLPGLDYGYTF
TRBV7-8	TRBJ2-2	TRBD1	NA	TGTGCCAGCACCGGGACAGGGGGCTTTAAGGTGATCGGGGAGCTGTTTTTT	CASTGTGGFKVIGELFF